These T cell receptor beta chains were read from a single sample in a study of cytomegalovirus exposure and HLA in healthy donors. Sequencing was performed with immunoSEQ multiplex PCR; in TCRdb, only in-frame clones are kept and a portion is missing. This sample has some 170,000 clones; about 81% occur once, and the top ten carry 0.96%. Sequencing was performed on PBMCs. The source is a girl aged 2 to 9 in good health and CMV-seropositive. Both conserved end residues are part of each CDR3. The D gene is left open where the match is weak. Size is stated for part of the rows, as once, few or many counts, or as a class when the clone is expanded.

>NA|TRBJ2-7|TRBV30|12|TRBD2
TGTGCCTGGAGCGGGGGGGTCGGGGAGCAGTACTTC
CAWSGGVGEQYF
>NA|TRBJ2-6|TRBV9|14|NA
TGTGCCAGCAGCGCAGACTCTGGGGCCAACGTCCTGACTTTC
CASSADSGANVLTF
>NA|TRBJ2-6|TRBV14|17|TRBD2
TGTGCCAGCAGCCCTCTAGCGGGAGGAACTGGGGCCAACGTCCTGACTTTC
CASSPLAGGTGANVLTF
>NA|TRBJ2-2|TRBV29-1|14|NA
TGCAGCGCCGGTAAGACAGGGAACACCGGGGAGCTGTTTTTT
CSAGKTGNTGELFF
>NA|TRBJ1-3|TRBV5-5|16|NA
TGTGCCAGCAGCTTACCGGACAAAGACTCTGGAAACACCATATATTTT
CASSLPDKDSGNTIYF
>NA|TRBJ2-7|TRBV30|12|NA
TGTGCCTGGAGTGGGCCCCGCTACGAGCAGTACTTC
CAWSGPRYEQYF
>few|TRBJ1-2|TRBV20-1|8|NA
TGCAGTCCCGGTGGCTACACCTTC
CSPGGYTF
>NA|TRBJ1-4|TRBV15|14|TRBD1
TGTGCCACCAGAGCCAGGACAGGGAGTGAAAAACTGTTTTTT
CATRARTGSEKLFF
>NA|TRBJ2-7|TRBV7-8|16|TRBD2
TGTGCCAGCAGCACCCTGACTAGCGGGAGATACCACGAGCAGTACTTC
CASSTLTSGRYHEQYF
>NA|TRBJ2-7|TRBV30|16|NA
TGTGCCTGGAGCGCCGGGGGGAGGGGGGAGGCCTACGAGCAGTACTTC
CAWSAGGRGEAYEQYF
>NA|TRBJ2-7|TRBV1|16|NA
TGCACCAGCAGGCTCAGATGGCCTAGCGGGCGTCACGAGCAGTACTTC
CTSRLRWPSGRHEQYF
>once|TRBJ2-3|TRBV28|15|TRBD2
TGTGCCAGCAGTTCCCTTGGGACTAGTACAGATACGCAGTATTTT
CASSSLGTSTDTQYF
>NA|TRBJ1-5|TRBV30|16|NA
TGTGCCTGGAGTGGTCACAGGGTGGGAGGCAATCAGCCCCAGCATTTT
CAWSGHRVGGNQPQHF
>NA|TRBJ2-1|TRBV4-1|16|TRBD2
TGCGCCAGCAGCCAGTCCGGGACTAGCGGAGACAATGAGCAGTTCTTC
CASSQSGTSGDNEQFF
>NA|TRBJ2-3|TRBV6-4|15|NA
TGTGCCAGCAGTGACTCGCCAGGGGGCACAGATACGCAGTATTTT
CASSDSPGGTDTQYF
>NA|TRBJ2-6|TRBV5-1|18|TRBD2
TGCGCCAGCAAGGGGGAAGCGGGAGGGCCCACTGGGGCCAACGTCCTGACTTTC
CASKGEAGGPTGANVLTF
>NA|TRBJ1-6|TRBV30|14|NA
TGTGCCTGGAACCCGGGACTCGCGAATTCACCCCTCCACTTT
CAWNPGLANSPLHF
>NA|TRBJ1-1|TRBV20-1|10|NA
TGCAGTGCTAACAGGGTGGGGGCTTTCTTT
CSANRVGAFF
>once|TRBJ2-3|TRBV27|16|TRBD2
TGTGCCAGCAGTTTATTGGGGACTAGCGGTGCAGATACGCAGTATTTT
CASSLLGTSGADTQYF
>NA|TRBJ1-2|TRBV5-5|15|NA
TGTGCCAGCAGCTTTTCCGGTCCAAGCCCATCTGGCTACACCTTC
CASSFSGPSPSGYTF
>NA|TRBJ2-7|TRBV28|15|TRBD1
TGTGCCAGCAGCTCGGGACAGGTGACCCCCTACGAGCAGTACTTC
CASSSGQVTPYEQYF
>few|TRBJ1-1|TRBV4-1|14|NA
TGCGCCAGCAGGCCGACCTGGCGGGACACTGAAGCTTTCTTT
CASRPTWRDTEAFF
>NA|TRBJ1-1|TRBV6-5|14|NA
TGTGCCAGCAGACCCACAGGGAAGGGGACTGAAGCTTTCTTT
CASRPTGKGTEAFF
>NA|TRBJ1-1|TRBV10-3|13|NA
TGTGCCATCAAAGAGGGTTTGAACACTGAAGCTTTCTTT
CAIKEGLNTEAFF
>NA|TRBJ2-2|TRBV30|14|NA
TGTGCCTGGAGTGTAGCACAGGGTGAGGGGGAGCTGTTTTTT
CAWSVAQGEGELFF
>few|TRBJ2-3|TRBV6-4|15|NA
TGTGCCAGCAGTGACGGTAGACTACACACAGATACGCAGTATTTT
CASSDGRLHTDTQYF
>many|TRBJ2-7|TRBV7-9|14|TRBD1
TGTGCCAGCAGCACCTGGACAGGGAAGGACGAGCAGTACTTC
CASSTWTGKDEQYF
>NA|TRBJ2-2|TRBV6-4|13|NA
TGTGCCAGCAGTGGGGGGGACACCGGGGAGCTGTTTTTT
CASSGGDTGELFF
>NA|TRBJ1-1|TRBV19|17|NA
TGTGCCAGTAATTCCCCCCGGACAGCTCCAATGAACACTGAAGCTTTCTTT
CASNSPRTAPMNTEAFF
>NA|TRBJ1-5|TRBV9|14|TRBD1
TGTGCCAGCGGGGGAACAGGGGGCGGTCAGCCCCAGCATTTT
CASGGTGGGQPQHF
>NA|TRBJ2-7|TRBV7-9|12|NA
TGTGCCAGCAGCCCCGCGGGTGACAAGCAGTACTTC
CASSPAGDKQYF
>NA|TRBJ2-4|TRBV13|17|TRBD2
TGTGCCAGCAGCTTTGTAAGGGAGGGGCTAGCCAAAAACATTCAGTACTTC
CASSFVREGLAKNIQYF
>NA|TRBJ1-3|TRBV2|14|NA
TGTGCCAGTCAATCAAGGGGCAGGGGAAACACCATATATTTT
CASQSRGRGNTIYF
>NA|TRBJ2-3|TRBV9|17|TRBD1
TGTGCCAGCAGCGCGGGGAGGACAGGGTCCTCGTCAGATACGCAGTATTTT
CASSAGRTGSSSDTQYF
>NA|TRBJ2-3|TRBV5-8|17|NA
TGTGCCAGCAGCCCGTGGCGCTCCCGGGGAGGCACAGATACGCAGTATTTT
CASSPWRSRGGTDTQYF
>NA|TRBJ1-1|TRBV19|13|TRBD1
TGTGCCAGTGGGACAGGGGGTGGCACTGAAGCTTTCTTT
CASGTGGGTEAFF
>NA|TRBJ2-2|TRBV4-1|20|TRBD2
TGCGCCAGCAGCTCCTCGCTCCTAGTTAGCGGGACGACGGACACCGGGGAGCTGTTTTTT
CASSSSLLVSGTTDTGELFF
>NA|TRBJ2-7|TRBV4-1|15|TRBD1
TGCGCCAGCAGCCAACCGGACAGGGACGGGAACGAGCAGTACTTC
CASSQPDRDGNEQYF
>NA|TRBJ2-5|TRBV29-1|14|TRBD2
TGCAGCGTTGAAAGACTAGCGGGAAGGGAGACCCAGTACTTC
CSVERLAGRETQYF
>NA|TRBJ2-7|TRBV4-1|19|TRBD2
TGCGCCAGCAGCCAATACCCACGCCAACCGGGACTAGCGGGAGACGAGCAGTACTTC
CASSQYPRQPGLAGDEQYF
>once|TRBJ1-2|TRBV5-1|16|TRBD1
TGCGCCAGCAGCTTGGCCGACAGGGGATCGGCGAGTGGCTACACCTTC
CASSLADRGSASGYTF
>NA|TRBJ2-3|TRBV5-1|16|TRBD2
TGCGCCAGCAGCTCACTAGCGGGAGAGGGCACAGATACGCAGTATTTT
CASSSLAGEGTDTQYF
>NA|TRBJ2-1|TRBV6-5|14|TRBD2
TGTGCCAGCAGCCCAGGGGAGCCAAGCGGGAGGTCGGTCTTC
CASSPGEPSGRSVF
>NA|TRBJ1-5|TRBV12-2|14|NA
TGTGCAAGTCGCTTAGGCCAGGGTGATCAGCCCCAGCATTTT
CASRLGQGDQPQHF